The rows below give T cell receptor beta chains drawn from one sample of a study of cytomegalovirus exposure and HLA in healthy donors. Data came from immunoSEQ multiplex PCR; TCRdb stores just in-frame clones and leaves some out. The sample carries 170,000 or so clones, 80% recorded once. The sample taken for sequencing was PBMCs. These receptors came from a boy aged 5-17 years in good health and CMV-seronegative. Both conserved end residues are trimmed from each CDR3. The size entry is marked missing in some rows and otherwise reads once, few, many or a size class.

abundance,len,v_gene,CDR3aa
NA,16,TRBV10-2,ASSNPLLTVTNTGELF
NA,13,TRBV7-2,ASSLAGELDYGYT
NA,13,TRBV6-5,ASSYERFMNTEAF
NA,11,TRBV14,ASSQELHNLPT
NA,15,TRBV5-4,ASSRTVVGLHTGELF
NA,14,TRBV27,ASSSATGAGSYEQY
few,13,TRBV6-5,ASSYGRGGRYEQY
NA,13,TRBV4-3,ASSQDRSPLDTQY
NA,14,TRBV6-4,ASSAGEGQGAGELF
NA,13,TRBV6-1,ASRRGQAGYQPQH
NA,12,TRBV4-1,ASSQDPWSEKLF
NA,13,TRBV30,AWSMGGTGNTEAF
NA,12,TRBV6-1,ASSLRQGNEKLF